These 27 T cell receptor beta chains came from one sample sequenced in a study of CD4 T cells in lung cancer (dated by TCRdb to between 2017 and 2020). The library was obtained by the immunoSEQ multiplex PCR assay. This is the immuneACCESS table as TCRdb keeps it, with only in-frame sequences that have V and J called. A part of the clones is gone; compared with another copy, unresolved V genes explain less than half, and the rest is unexplained. For this sample the table gives about 10,000 clones, of which roughly three fifths were detected only once. The ten largest clonotypes hold 15% of the sample. From the same resection, non-adjacent lung tissue was collected as far as possible from the malignant lesion, at a distance of at least 3 cm. Material: normal lung tissue taken away from the tumor. The receptors come from a man between 60 and 75 years old with non-small cell lung cancer.

The chain carries TRBV18 and TRBJ2-7, with D perhaps TRBD2 (6 bases). With 8 bases removed from V and 0 bases from J, the gap between germline ends came to 14 bases. CDR3 length: 14 residues. Germline V gene sequence: CDR1 KGHSH, CDR2 LQKENI. CDR3 amino acids: CASPGWTTSYEQYV. For the CDR3, the DNA is TGTGCCAGCCCGGGATGGACTACCTCCTACGAGCAGTACGTC.

This clone was seen only a few times. The rearrangement joins TRBV10-3 to TRBJ2-5; 11 bases are shared with TRBD1. In germline, CDR1 is ENHRY, CDR2 SYGVKD. V trimming: 4 bases; J trimming: 5 bases; junction bases outside the gene matches: 0. The length of the CDR3 is 13 residues. The CDR3 here is CAISGTGGETQYF. The CDR3 DNA is TGTGCCATCAGTGGGACAGGGGGCGAGACCCAGTACTTC.

This clone occurred once. V is TRBV5-1 and J is TRBJ2-5; TRBD2 agrees at 9 bases. The CDR3 has 16 residues. V dropped 0 bases and J dropped 1; count of bases not matched to a gene: 4. Germline CDR1 SGHRS, CDR2 YFSETQ. The CDR3 loop is CASSLGASGTQETQYF. CDR3 in DNA: TGCGCCAGCAGCTTGGGGGCTAGCGGGACCCAAGAGACCCAGTACTTC.

This clone was recorded a few times. The V gene is TRBV21-1, the J gene TRBJ2-7; the DNA was not compared with TRBD2, the D call given in the table. TRBV21-1 is a pseudogene locus. This CDR3 has 9 residues. This CDR3 reads CASGGDSYV. As DNA, the CDR3 is TGTGCCAGCGGGGGGGACTCATACGTC.

The rearrangement links TRBV6-4 to TRBJ2-2; D may be TRBD1 (5 bases). The V end lost 4 bases, the J end lost 3 bases, and 9 bases lay between the germline ends. Germline V CDR1 and CDR2: MRHNA, SNTAGT. The CDR3 length is 14 residues. In DNA form, the CDR3 reads TGTGCCAGCAGTGCAGGGTCGGACACCGGGGAGCTGTTTTTT. This translates into CASSAGSDTGELFF.

The chain uses TRBV28 and TRBJ1-2, with TRBD1 identical over 7 bases. Germline-derived CDR1 and CDR2 are MDHEN and SYDVKM. The CDR3 runs to 15 residues. With V trimmed by 6 bases and J by 7 bases, 14 bases remained unmatched. The DNA for the CDR3 is TGTGCCAGCAGCCCCGGCAGGGGGGTTAGTGTTGGCTACACCTTC. Residues: CASSPGRGVSVGYTF.

The chain is built from TRBV7-3 and TRBJ2-1, with TRBD2 matching 7 bases. This CDR3 region has 16 residues. Per germline, CDR1 SGHTA and CDR2 FQGTGA. The J segment lost 2 bases and the V segment lost 5 bases, leaving 9 bases of the junction unmatched. The CDR3 DNA reads TGTGCCAGCAGCCCGAGTAGACTAGCCCCCTACAATGAGCAGTTCTTC. The encoded protein is CASSPSRLAPYNEQFF.

This chain uses TRBV11-2 with TRBJ2-7; tentative D call: TRBD2 (6 bases). There are 14 residues in the CDR3. The germline CDR1 and CDR2 sequences are SGHAT and FQNNGV. Trimming pared 5 bases from V and 2 bases from J, leaving 13 bases between. The CDR3 is CASSRLVGTYEQYV. As DNA, the CDR3 is TGTGCCAGCAGCCGACTAGTGGGGACCTACGAGCAGTACGTC.

Here the CDR3 reads CSVIHRGMYGYTF. The CDR3 nucleotides read TGCAGCGTTATCCATCGGGGAATGTATGGCTACACCTTC. The chain has TRBV29-1 and TRBJ1-2; D call uncertain. Trimming cost V 5 bases and J 5 bases, with 15 bases left between them. Germline V gives CDR1 SQVTM, CDR2 ANQGSEA. There are 13 residues in the CDR3. The full variable domain, completed using reference TRBV29-1 and TRBJ1-2, is SAVISQKPSRDICQRGTSLTIQCQVDSQVTMMFWYRQQPGQSLTLIATANQGSEATYESGFVIDKFPISRPNLTFSTLTVSNMSPEDSSIYLCSVIHRGMYGYTFGSGTRLTVV.

The chain couples TRBV5-1 to TRBJ2-7; TRBD1 matches at 7 bases. The CDR3 length is 12 residues. With 4 bases clipped from V and 6 bases from J, the junction kept 4 bases outside the gene matches. From germline, CDR1 is SGHRS and CDR2 YFSETQ. For the CDR3, the DNA is TGCGCCAGCAGCAGGGCAGGGGGCGAGCAGTACGTC. Its protein is CASSRAGGEQYV.

The chain has TRBV9 and TRBJ1-3; D is unresolved. CDR3 size: 14 residues. Germline V gene data show CDR1 as SGDLS and CDR2 as YYNGEE. The ends were cut back, 4 bases at V and 3 bases at J, with 11 bases in the middle. CDR3 in amino acids: CASSPDILGNTIYF. CDR3 coding DNA: TGTGCCAGCAGCCCAGACATTCTTGGAAACACCATATATTTT.

This clone appeared once. The chain uses TRBV28 and TRBJ1-2, with 10 nucleotides matching TRBD1. Looked up from germline, CDR1 is MDHEN and CDR2 is SYDVKM. V was clipped by 5 bases and J by 4 bases; unmatched bases: 7. The length of the CDR3 is 15 residues. CDR3 protein: CASSRGQGGRYGYTF. CDR3 DNA sequence: TGTGCCAGCAGTAGAGGACAGGGGGGTCGCTATGGCTACACCTTC.

CDR3 residues: CASSVGGPGQTEAFF. In DNA, the CDR3 is TGTGCCAGCAGCGTAGGGGGACCGGGACAGACTGAAGCTTTCTTT. The chain recombines TRBV9 with TRBJ1-1; 7 nucleotides agree with TRBD1. Germline V gives CDR1 SGDLS, CDR2 YYNGEE. The CDR3 contains 15 residues. V lost 0 bases and J lost 5; bases outside the gene matches: 7.

V is TRBV27 and J is TRBJ2-2; TRBD2 matches 8 bases. With 3 bases clipped from V and 0 bases from J, the junction kept 6 bases outside the gene matches. Germline CDR1 and CDR2: MNHEY and SMNVEV (reference sequence). The CDR3 loop spans 17 amino acids. The CDR3 sequence is CASSFLAGIPNTGELFF. The DNA for the CDR3 is TGTGCCAGCAGTTTTCTAGCGGGCATTCCGAACACCGGGGAGCTGTTTTTT.

This sequence joins TRBV11-3 and TRBJ2-1, with D possibly being TRBD1 (8 bases). CDR3 size: 15 residues. V lost 2 bases and J 2 bases, leaving 10 bases between the germline ends. Germline CDR1 and CDR2: SGHNT and YENEEA. The CDR3 sequence: CASSLTGGAYNEQFF. For the CDR3, the DNA is TGTGCCAGCAGCTTAACAGGGGGGGCCTACAATGAGCAGTTCTTC. Full variable domain (rest looked up from reference TRBV11-3 and TRBJ2-1): EAGVVQSPRYKIIEKKQPVAFWCNPISGHNTLYWYLQNLGQGPELLIRYENEEAVDDSQLPKDRFSAERLKGVDSTLKIQPAELGDSAVYLCASSLTGGAYNEQFFGPGTRLTVL.

This clone was observed a single time. V is TRBV7-9 and J is TRBJ2-5; 13 bases are a match to TRBD2. The V gene's germline CDR1 is SEHNR and CDR2 FQNEAQ (reference sequence). V shed 5 bases, J shed 6 bases, and the junction held 6 bases outside the gene matches. CDR3 length equals 15 residues. CDR3 nucleotide sequence: TGTGCCAGCAGCCCACCGGGACTAGCGGGACAGACCCAGTACTTC. Its protein is CASSPPGLAGQTQYF.

The chain links TRBV15 to TRBJ1-2, with 8 bases identical to TRBD1. CDR1 and CDR2 (germline): LNHNV, YYDKDF (reference sequence). The CDR3 is 17 residues long. The V segment lost 5 bases and the J segment 1 base; nucleotides outside the gene matches: 12. The CDR3 reads CATSGQGRMVGNYGYTF. CDR3 DNA sequence: TGTGCCACCAGCGGACAGGGAAGAATGGTTGGTAACTATGGCTACACCTTC.

This clone occurred once. J is TRBJ2-4 and V is TRBV30, with D possibly matching TRBD1 (6 bases). Trimming left V 5 bases short and J 6 bases short, with 11 bases between. Germline lookup yields CDR1 GTSNPN and CDR2 SVGIG (reference sequence). This CDR3 is 12 amino acids long. CDR3 DNA sequence: TGTGCCTGGGGGGACACCCGAAACATTCAGTACTTC. It is translated as CAWGDTRNIQYF.

The CDR3 sequence: CSAPVAGKQYF. Here the CDR3 DNA reads TGCAGTGCCCCCGTAGCGGGGAAGCAGTACTTC. The V and J genes are TRBV20-1 and TRBJ2-7; 8 positions agree with TRBD2. The CDR3 is 11 amino acids. J lost 8 bases, V lost 6 bases, and 6 bases had no gene match. The V gene's germline CDR1 is DFQATT and CDR2 SNEGSKA (reference sequence).

V usage is TRBV6-1 and J usage is TRBJ2-1, with a possible D match to TRBD2 (6 bases). Trimming cost V 4 bases and J 8 bases, with 21 bases left between them. Germline CDR1 MNHNS, CDR2 SASEGT. CDR3 size: 16 residues. CDR3 bases: TGTGCCAGCAGTGTTACGACCGGGACTTTTAACGATGAGCAGTTCTTC. Protein sequence: CASSVTTGTFNDEQFF.

This clone was counted only a few times. This chain connects TRBV4-1 to TRBJ2-1; the match to TRBD1 covers 8 bases. Unmatched junction bases numbered 12, after V lost 0 bases and J lost 8 bases. There are 17 residues in the CDR3. Per the germline V gene, CDR1 is MGHRA and CDR2 is YSYEKL. CDR3 sequence (DNA): TGCGCCAGCAGCCAAGATCGGTCGGCACAGGGGGTTTATGAGCAGTTCTTC. This translates into CASSQDRSAQGVYEQFF.

The rearrangement uses TRBV10-2 and TRBJ1-5; D is perhaps TRBD1 (5 bases). The CDR3 is 13 residues long. Germline V lookup: CDR1 WSHSY, CDR2 SAAADI. V gave up 3 bases and J gave up 2 bases, with 5 bases separating them. The CDR3 spells CASSEQGNQPQHF. CDR3 DNA sequence: TGCGCCAGCAGTGAACAGGGCAATCAGCCCCAGCATTTT.

The chain joins TRBV10-3 to TRBJ2-7; no definite D call. Trimming took off 1 base at V and 5 bases at J, with 6 bases between the two ends. In germline, CDR1 is ENHRY, CDR2 SYGVKD. The CDR3 spans 12 residues. The CDR3 bases are TGTGCCATCAGTGAGTTAGACAACGAGCAGTACTTC. This encodes CAISELDNEQYF.

About this clone itself: One junction end does not reproduce the germline sequence, and a read error may be involved. V usage is TRBV7-6 and J usage is TRBJ2-1; 9 positions agree with TRBD2. CDR3 length equals 14 residues. The germline gives CDR1 SGHVS, CDR2 FNYEAQ. CDR3 residues: CASSLQRGDNEQFF. The CDR3 DNA reads TGTGCTAGCAGCTTACAGCGGGGGGACAATGAGCAGTTCTTC.

The chain employs TRBV11-2 and TRBJ2-1; no reliable D call. Germline CDR1 reads SGHAT; CDR2 reads FQNNGV. V was cut by 1 base and J by 10 bases, with 11 bases left in between. The CDR3 runs 13 residues. For the CDR3, the DNA is TGTGCCAGCAGCTTAGGACTGGCCCAGGAGCAGTTCTTC. It translates to CASSLGLAQEQFF.

The rearrangement links TRBV10-1 to TRBJ2-1; the D is unclear. This CDR3 contains 11 residues. Germline V lookup: CDR1 WNHNN, CDR2 SYGVQD (reference sequence). Trimming cost V 2 bases and J 12 bases, with 8 bases left between them. CDR3 protein: CASSEVHPQFF. The DNA of the CDR3 is TGCGCCAGCAGTGAGGTCCATCCGCAGTTCTTC.

This chain joins TRBV6-4 and TRBJ2-3, with D perhaps TRBD2 (5 bases). Germline V gene lookup returns CDR1 MRHNA and CDR2 SNTAGT. V was cut by 5 bases and J by 4 bases, with 16 bases left in between. The length of the CDR3 is 15 residues. In nucleotides, the CDR3 is TGTGCCAGCAGTTCGGACCCCGGAGGAGCAGATACGCAGTATTTT. This sequence encodes CASSSDPGGADTQYF.